A selection of T cell receptor beta chains follows, all from one sample in a study of blood T cell repertoires in COVID-19. Repertoires were generated with immunoSEQ multiplex PCR, while TCRdb's copy carries only in-frame clones and drops some. This repertoire shows under 300,000 clones, around 89% found once; its top ten account for under 3.5%. Source material: PBMCs or T cells enriched from blood (not recorded which). The receptors here all came from a woman in her forties or fifties who had recovered from COVID-19. Each CDR3 is given with its conserved first and last residue. A D gene is named only where the DNA matches it firmly. Size is stated for part of the rows, as once, few or many counts, or as a class when the clone is expanded.

CDR3nt	CDR3aa	j_gene	d_gene	abundance	v_gene
TGTGCCAGCAGTTACGGGACTAGCGGGAACTACGAGCAGTACTTC	CASSYGTSGNYEQYF	TRBJ2-7	TRBD2	-	TRBV6-5
TGTGCCAGCAGCTGGACCGGGACAGCCATTGAGCCCCAGCATTTT	CASSWTGTAIEPQHF	TRBJ1-5	TRBD1	-	TRBV7-4
TGTGCCAGCAGCTTAGTTCCTAGTCTTTTTGGGAATGAGCAGTTCTTC	CASSLVPSLFGNEQFF	TRBJ2-1	-	-	TRBV11-3
TGTGCCAGCAGTGAAGCGCAGTTAGGAAACACCATATATTTT	CASSEAQLGNTIYF	TRBJ1-3	-	-	TRBV6-1
TGCGCCAGCAGCTTGGGGGGACAGGTAAAGGAAAAACTGTTTTTT	CASSLGGQVKEKLFF	TRBJ1-4	TRBD1	-	TRBV5-1
TGTGCCAGCAGCTCCAGGGGTCCCTACGAGCAGTACTTC	CASSSRGPYEQYF	TRBJ2-7	-	-	TRBV11-2
TGTGCCAGCAGCCAAGGATCCGGGACTAGAATAGGAGATACGCAGTATTTT	CASSQGSGTRIGDTQYF	TRBJ2-3	TRBD2	-	TRBV3-1/TRBV3-2
TGTGCCGGAGGGGGACAGGGGGCTTTTCAGCCCCAGCATTTT	CAGGGQGAFQPQHF	TRBJ1-5	TRBD1	-	TRBV6-5
TGTGCCAGCAGTGAGTACAGTTCCGAAAATCAGCCCCAGCATTTT	CASSEYSSENQPQHF	TRBJ1-5	-	-	TRBV6-1
TGTGCCAGCTCACCTCTGGGGACAGGGAAGGCCAAAAACATTCAGTACTTC	CASSPLGTGKAKNIQYF	TRBJ2-4	TRBD1	-	TRBV18
TGCAGCGTTGATCTCTTTGGACTAGCGGTTGGAGAGACCCAGTACTTC	CSVDLFGLAVGETQYF	TRBJ2-5	TRBD2	-	TRBV29-1
TGTGCCAGCAGCCGAATAAGAAAGGACCTTAGGGGTGAAAAACTGTTTTTT	CASSRIRKDLRGEKLFF	TRBJ1-4	-	-	TRBV28
TGTGCCAGCAGCCAAGCCAGACAGGGGACGGGGGAGCAGTACTTC	CASSQARQGTGEQYF	TRBJ2-7	TRBD1	-	TRBV14
TGTGCCAGTAGTATAGGACACTCATACTCTGGAAACACCATATATTTT	CASSIGHSYSGNTIYF	TRBJ1-3	-	-	TRBV19
TGTGCCAGCAGCCCCAGGGGTCCCTACGAGCAGTACTTC	CASSPRGPYEQYF	TRBJ2-7	-	-	TRBV11-2
TGCGCCAGCAGCTATGAGCGGGAGACTGATACGCAGTATTTT	CASSYERETDTQYF	TRBJ2-3	TRBD2	few	TRBV5-1
TGCGCCAGCAGAGTCCTTATCATGGGACAGCGCTCTGGAAACACCATATATTTT	CASRVLIMGQRSGNTIYF	TRBJ1-3	TRBD1	-	TRBV23-1
TGTGCCAGCATAGGGTTAAGGACAGCTTTGGAGACCCAGTACTTC	CASIGLRTALETQYF	TRBJ2-5	-	once	TRBV2
TGTGCCAGCAGCCTCACTAGCTACGAGCAGTACTTC	CASSLTSYEQYF	TRBJ2-7	-	-	TRBV12-3/TRBV12-4
TGCGCCAGCAGCCAAGGGTTGGCTGCGGGGGGCAACATCCACGAGCAGTACTTC	CASSQGLAAGGNIHEQYF	TRBJ2-7	TRBD2	-	TRBV4-3
TGCGCCAGCAGCAGCGGGTGGATCAATGAGCAGTTCTTC	CASSSGWINEQFF	TRBJ2-1	-	-	TRBV5-1
TGTGCCAGTAGACAGGACAGGGGGCGCCCAGATACGCAGTATTTT	CASRQDRGRPDTQYF	TRBJ2-3	TRBD1	once	TRBV19
TGTGCCAGCAGGGAAGACGGAACAGGGGACACTGAAGCTTTCTTT	CASREDGTGDTEAFF	TRBJ1-1	TRBD1	-	TRBV28
TGTGCCACCAGTGACACAGGGACAGGATCGAACGAGCAGTACTTC	CATSDTGTGSNEQYF	TRBJ2-7	TRBD1	-	TRBV24-1
TGTGCCACCAGTGTTGGGAGCTATGGCTACACCTTC	CATSVGSYGYTF	TRBJ1-2	-	-	TRBV24-1
TGTGCCAGCAGTGGCGCAGGGCTGGGCTATGGCTACACCTTC	CASSGAGLGYGYTF	TRBJ1-2	-	-	TRBV2
TGTGCCAGCAGTTCTCCTAGCGGCAACTCCTACGAGCAGTACTTC	CASSSPSGNSYEQYF	TRBJ2-7	TRBD2	-	TRBV28
TGTGCCATCAGTGACTCGGGGACAGGGGGAGGTGTTCAGCCCCAGCATTTT	CAISDSGTGGGVQPQHF	TRBJ1-5	TRBD1	-	TRBV10-3
TGCAGTGCTGCCAGAGAGACCCAGTACTTC	CSAARETQYF	TRBJ2-5	-	few	TRBV20-1
TGTGCCAGCAGCTTAGCCAGGGACAAGACTGGAAACACCATATATTTT	CASSLARDKTGNTIYF	TRBJ1-3	-	-	TRBV7-9
TGTGCCAGCAGCTTAACTGTCGAGTCTGAAGCTTTCTTT	CASSLTVESEAFF	TRBJ1-1	-	-	TRBV7-3
TGTGCCACCAGCCCAAGGGGTGGCAGGGGACGATACACTGAAGCTTTCTTT	CATSPRGGRGRYTEAFF	TRBJ1-1	-	-	TRBV15
TGTGCCAGCAGCGTAGTCGCAGGCTATGGCTACACCTTC	CASSVVAGYGYTF	TRBJ1-2	-	-	TRBV9
TGTGCCAGCAGTTCTACCGGGACAGGGGGCTTAACGTATGGCTACACCTTC	CASSSTGTGGLTYGYTF	TRBJ1-2	TRBD1	-	TRBV27
TGTGCCAGCAGTTACGATGGGGCTAGGGAGACCCAGTACTTC	CASSYDGARETQYF	TRBJ2-5	-	-	TRBV6-5
TGCGCCAGCAGCCCCGGGACAACCTCTGAAGCTTTCTTT	CASSPGTTSEAFF	TRBJ1-1	-	-	TRBV5-1
TGTGCCAGCAGCTTAGAGGGGACTTGGGCCAACGTCCTGACTTTC	CASSLEGTWANVLTF	TRBJ2-6	-	-	TRBV7-9
TGTGCCAGCAGTGAACACTTAGCTATACCTGAAGCTTTCTTT	CASSEHLAIPEAFF	TRBJ1-1	-	-	TRBV2
TGTGCCAGCAGTTTCGCCGGGGGGACGGATGAAAAACTGTTTTTT	CASSFAGGTDEKLFF	TRBJ1-4	-	-	TRBV9
TGTGCCAGCAGTTCCCCAAGCGGGAGATACTACGAGCAGTACTTC	CASSSPSGRYYEQYF	TRBJ2-7	TRBD2	-	TRBV28
TGCGCCAGCAGCCAAGAAGGAGGAGCGATTTCTAACTATGGCTACACCTTC	CASSQEGGAISNYGYTF	TRBJ1-2	-	-	TRBV4-3
TGCGCCAGCAGCTTCCCAGGGCCCTACAATGAGCAGTTCTTC	CASSFPGPYNEQFF	TRBJ2-1	-	-	TRBV5-1
TGTGCTAGCAGCTCCTTGGGTTCGGGACAGGGGGCCAATGAGCAGTTCTTC	CASSSLGSGQGANEQFF	TRBJ2-1	TRBD1	-	TRBV7-7
TGTGCCAGCAGACCCGGGACAGGGAAAACCTATGGCTACACCTTC	CASRPGTGKTYGYTF	TRBJ1-2	TRBD1	-	TRBV28
TGTGCCAGCAGTCGCGGACTAGACAGGGGCTACACCTTC	CASSRGLDRGYTF	TRBJ1-2	-	-	TRBV28
TGCGCCAGCAGCGGAGACAGGGGAAGGGCCGGGGAGCTGTTTTTT	CASSGDRGRAGELFF	TRBJ2-2	TRBD1	-	TRBV5-1
TGTGCCAGCAGCTTAGAGGACAGGGTAGGATCTAGCAATCAGCCCCAGCATTTT	CASSLEDRVGSSNQPQHF	TRBJ1-5	TRBD1	-	TRBV7-2
TGTGCCAGCAGCCTGAGCGTAAGCTCCTACAATGAGCAGTTCTTC	CASSLSVSSYNEQFF	TRBJ2-1	-	-	TRBV7-3
TGTGCCAGCAGCTACAGGGGGAACACTGAAGCTTTCTTT	CASSYRGNTEAFF	TRBJ1-1	TRBD1	-	TRBV11-3
TGCGCCAGCAGCCAAGATCTAGGGACAGGGGGCTCGAGTTCACCCCTCCACTTT	CASSQDLGTGGSSSPLHF	TRBJ1-6	TRBD1	few	TRBV4-3
TGTGCCAGCAGCTTATCGACAGGGGTGAACACTGAAGCTTTCTTT	CASSLSTGVNTEAFF	TRBJ1-1	TRBD1	-	TRBV7-9
TGTGCCAGCAGCCAAGTACGGTATGGGTCAGGGGGTCCTTTCTCTGGAAACACCATATATTTT	CASSQVRYGSGGPFSGNTIYF	TRBJ1-3	TRBD1	few	TRBV4-2
TGCGCCAGCAGCTCCGGGACAGGGGGTAATTCACCCCTCCACTTT	CASSSGTGGNSPLHF	TRBJ1-6	TRBD1	-	TRBV5-1
TGTGCCAGCTGGGACAGGGGGACCTACGAGCAGTACTTC	CASWDRGTYEQYF	TRBJ2-7	TRBD1	-	TRBV11-2
TGCGCCGTTAACCAGGCAGGGGGAATGGATGGCTACACCTTC	CAVNQAGGMDGYTF	TRBJ1-2	TRBD1	-	TRBV5-1
TGTGCCAGCAGGAAGACGGGGGGAGGAAAACTGTTTTTT	CASRKTGGGKLFF	TRBJ1-4	-	-	TRBV6-5
TGTGCCAGTAAGGGAGCGACGAGCTCCTACAATGAGCAGTTCTTC	CASKGATSSYNEQFF	TRBJ2-1	-	-	TRBV19
TGCAGTGCTTTAAACAGGGAGACCCAGTACTTC	CSALNRETQYF	TRBJ2-5	-	-	TRBV20-1
TGTGCCAGCAGTGAACCAGGGAAGGTCTCCTACGAGCAGTACTTC	CASSEPGKVSYEQYF	TRBJ2-7	-	-	TRBV6-1
TGTGCCAGCAGTATCAAAGGGGGTGAAAAACTGTTTTTT	CASSIKGGEKLFF	TRBJ1-4	-	once	TRBV6-5